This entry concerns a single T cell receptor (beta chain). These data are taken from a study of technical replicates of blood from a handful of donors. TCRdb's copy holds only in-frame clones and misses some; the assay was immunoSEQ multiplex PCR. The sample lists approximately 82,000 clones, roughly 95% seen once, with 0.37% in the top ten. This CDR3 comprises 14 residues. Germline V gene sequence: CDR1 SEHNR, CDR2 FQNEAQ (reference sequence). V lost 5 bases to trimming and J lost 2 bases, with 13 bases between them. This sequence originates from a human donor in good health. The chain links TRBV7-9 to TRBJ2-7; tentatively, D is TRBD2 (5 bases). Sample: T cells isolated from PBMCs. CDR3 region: CASSPRVKTYEQYF. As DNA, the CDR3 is TGTGCCAGCAGCCCGCGGGTGAAAACCTACGAGCAGTACTTC.